This T cell receptor beta chain was retrieved from a study of CD8 T cells in ankylosing spondylitis. The germline V gene has CDR1 SQVTM and CDR2 ANQGSEA. This CDR3 is built from 13 residues. The V and J ends lost 8 bases and 3 bases respectively, with 14 bases between them. A single record per CDR3 protein comes from TCRdb applying MiXCR to the 5' RACE reads. The sample has 250,000 to 350,000 distinct CDR3 sequences; around 20% are singletons. This clonotype occurred a few times. Its antigen is unknown. General observations from the study: Reportedly, matched ankylosing spondylitis synovial fluid was significantly enriched for disease-linked clones. Disease-associated clonotypes exhibited CD8+ identity and were relatively infrequent in peripheral blood.

The TCR was taken from a male donor with ankylosing spondylitis or in good health (not recorded which). The chain is built from TRBV29-1 and TRBJ2-1, with D tentatively TRBD2 (6 bases). The sequenced sample consisted of blood, either unsorted or a sorted T cell fraction (not recorded which). CDR3 residues: CSSQGSGYNEQFF. CDR3 bases: TGCAGCTCCCAGGGTAGCGGCTACAATGAGCAGTTCTTC.